This is a list of T cell receptor beta chains from one sample in a study of shared clonotypes between healthy human individuals. Repertoires were generated with immunoSEQ multiplex PCR, while TCRdb's copy carries only in-frame clones and drops some. Among approximately 1.5 million clones listed, 95% to 99% were seen once. Sequenced sample: naive CD4+ T cells sorted from blood. Receptor source: a young man in good health. The CDR3 runs from the conserved cysteine through the conserved F or W. A D gene is named only where the DNA matches it firmly. Some rows have no size entry. The others give once, few or many, or a class for an expanded clone.

>.|.|TRBV28|TRBJ2-7|14
CASNLDTVSYEQYF
TGTGCCAGCAACCTCGACACAGTCTCCTACGAGCAGTACTTC
>.|TRBD2|TRBV2|TRBJ2-7|14
CASSLAGGPSEQYF
TGTGCCAGCAGTCTAGCGGGAGGGCCTTCAGAGCAGTACTTC
>once|.|TRBV25-1|TRBJ2-5|16
CASSEGTHKLRETQYF
TGTGCCAGCAGTGAAGGGACCCATAAGCTTCGGGAGACCCAGTACTTC
>.|TRBD2|TRBV28|TRBJ2-3|14
CASTHTSGTDTQYF
TGTGCCAGCACCCATACTAGCGGTACAGATACGCAGTATTTT
>.|TRBD1|TRBV5-1|TRBJ2-1|15
CASSLDRGRYNEQFF
TGCGCCAGCAGCTTGGACAGGGGGCGTTACAATGAGCAGTTCTTC
>.|.|TRBV18|TRBJ1-4|15
CASSPTGPPEEKLFF
TGTGCCAGCTCACCAACAGGGCCGCCCGAGGAAAAACTGTTTTTT
>.|.|TRBV6-6|TRBJ2-3|13
CASSFRQTDTQYF
TGTGCCAGCAGTTTCCGACAGACAGATACGCAGTATTTT
>once|TRBD2|TRBV30|TRBJ2-5|18
CAWTSGWTSGRGRETQYF
TGTGCCTGGACCAGTGGGTGGACTAGCGGGAGAGGCCGAGAGACCCAGTACTTC
>.|.|TRBV30|TRBJ2-3|11
CAWSVQLAEYF
TGTGCCTGGAGTGTACAACTAGCTGAGTATTTT
>.|TRBD2|TRBV27|TRBJ2-7|14
CASRASGTPYEQYF
TGTGCCAGCAGGGCTAGCGGTACTCCCTACGAGCAGTACTTC
>.|TRBD1|TRBV6-5|TRBJ1-2|13
CASSTGQYYGYTF
TGTGCCAGCAGTACGGGACAGTACTATGGCTACACCTTC
>.|.|TRBV7-8|TRBJ2-7|14
CASSLIDVRGEQYF
TGTGCCAGCAGCTTAATTGATGTCAGGGGAGAGCAGTACTTC
>.|.|TRBV19|TRBJ2-1|13
CASSVDSDNEQFF
TGTGCCAGTAGTGTCGACTCAGACAATGAGCAGTTCTTC
>.|.|TRBV18|TRBJ2-1|12
CASSERGHEQFF
TGTGCCAGCTCGGAACGGGGACATGAGCAGTTCTTC